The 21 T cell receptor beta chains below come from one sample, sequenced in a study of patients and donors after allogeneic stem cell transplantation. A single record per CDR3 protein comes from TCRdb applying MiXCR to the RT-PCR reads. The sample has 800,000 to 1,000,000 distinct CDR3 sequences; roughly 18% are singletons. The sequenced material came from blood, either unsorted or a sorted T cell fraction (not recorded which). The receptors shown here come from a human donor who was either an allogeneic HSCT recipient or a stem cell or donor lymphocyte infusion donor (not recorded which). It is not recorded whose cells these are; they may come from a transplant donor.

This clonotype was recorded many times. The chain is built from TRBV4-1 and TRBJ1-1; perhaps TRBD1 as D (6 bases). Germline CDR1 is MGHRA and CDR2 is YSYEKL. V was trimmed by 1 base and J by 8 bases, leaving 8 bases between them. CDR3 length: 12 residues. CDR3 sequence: CASSQAGTEAFF. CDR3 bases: TGCGCCAGCAGCCAAGCAGGGACAGAAGCTTTCTTT.

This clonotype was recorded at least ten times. CDR3 protein: CASSLMRDQGSPLHF. CDR3 nucleotides: TGTGCCAGCAGCTTAATGAGGGATCAAGGGTCACCCCTCCACTTT. The chain links TRBV7-2 to TRBJ1-6, with D unclear. V was trimmed by 2 bases and J by 10 bases, leaving 15 bases between them. The CDR3 covers 15 residues. Germline CDR1 reads SGHTA; CDR2 reads FQGNSA.

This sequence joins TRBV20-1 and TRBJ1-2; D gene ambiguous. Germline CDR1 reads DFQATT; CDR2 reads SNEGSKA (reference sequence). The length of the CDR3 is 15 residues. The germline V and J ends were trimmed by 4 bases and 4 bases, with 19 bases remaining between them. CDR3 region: CSATERAGGFYGYTF. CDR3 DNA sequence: TGCAGTGCTACGGAAAGGGCCGGTGGGTTCTATGGCTACACCTTC.

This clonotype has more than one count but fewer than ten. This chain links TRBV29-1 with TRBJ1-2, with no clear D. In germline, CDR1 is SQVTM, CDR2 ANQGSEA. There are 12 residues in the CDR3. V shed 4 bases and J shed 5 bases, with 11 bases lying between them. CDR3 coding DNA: TGCAGCGTTGTTGTAGCCGAGTATGGCTACACCTTC. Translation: CSVVVAEYGYTF.

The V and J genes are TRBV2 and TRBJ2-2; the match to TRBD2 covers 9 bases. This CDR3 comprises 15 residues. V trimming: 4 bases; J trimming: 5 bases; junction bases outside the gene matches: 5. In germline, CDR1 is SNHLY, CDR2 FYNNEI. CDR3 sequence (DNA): TGTGCCAGCAGTGTTGCGGGAGGGCCTACCGGGGAGCTGTTTTTT. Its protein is CASSVAGGPTGELFF. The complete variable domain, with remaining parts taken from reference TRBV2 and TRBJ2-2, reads EPEVTQTPSHQVTQMGQEVILRCVPISNHLYFYWYRQILGQKVEFLVSFYNNEISEKSEIFDDQFSVERPDGSNFTLKIRSTKLEDSAMYFCASSVAGGPTGELFFGEGSRLTVL.

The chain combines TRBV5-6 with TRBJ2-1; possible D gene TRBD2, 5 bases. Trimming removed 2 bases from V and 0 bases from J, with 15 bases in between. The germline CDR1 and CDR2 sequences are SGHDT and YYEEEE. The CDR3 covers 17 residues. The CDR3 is CASSLGPSGGSYNEQFF. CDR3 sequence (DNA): TGTGCCAGCAGCTTAGGGCCGAGCGGAGGCTCCTACAATGAGCAGTTCTTC.

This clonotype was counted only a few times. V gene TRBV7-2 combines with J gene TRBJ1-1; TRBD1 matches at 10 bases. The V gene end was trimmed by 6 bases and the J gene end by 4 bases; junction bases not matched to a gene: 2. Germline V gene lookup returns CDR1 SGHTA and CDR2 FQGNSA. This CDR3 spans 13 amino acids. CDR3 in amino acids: CASRRQGATEAFF. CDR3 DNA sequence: TGTGCCAGCAGACGACAGGGGGCCACTGAAGCTTTCTTT.

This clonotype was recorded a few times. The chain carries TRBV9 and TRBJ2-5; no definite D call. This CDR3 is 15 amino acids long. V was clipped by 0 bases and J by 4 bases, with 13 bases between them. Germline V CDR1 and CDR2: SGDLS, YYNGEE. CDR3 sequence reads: CASSVGIKIAETQYF. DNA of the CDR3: TGTGCCAGCAGCGTAGGGATAAAAATCGCAGAGACCCAGTACTTC.

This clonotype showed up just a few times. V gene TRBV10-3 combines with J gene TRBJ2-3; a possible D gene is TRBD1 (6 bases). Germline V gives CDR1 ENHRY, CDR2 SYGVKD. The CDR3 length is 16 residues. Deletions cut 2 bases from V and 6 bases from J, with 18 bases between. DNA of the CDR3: TGTGCCATCAGTGAGCCCCGAGACAGGATGAGGGATACGCAGTATTTT. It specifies CAISEPRDRMRDTQYF.

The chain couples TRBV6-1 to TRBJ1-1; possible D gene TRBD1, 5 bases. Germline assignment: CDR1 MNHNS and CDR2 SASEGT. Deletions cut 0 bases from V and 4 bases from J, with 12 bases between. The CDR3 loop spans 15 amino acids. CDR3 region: CASSEATRDSTEAFF. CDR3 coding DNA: TGTGCCAGCAGTGAAGCGACCAGGGATAGCACTGAAGCTTTCTTT.

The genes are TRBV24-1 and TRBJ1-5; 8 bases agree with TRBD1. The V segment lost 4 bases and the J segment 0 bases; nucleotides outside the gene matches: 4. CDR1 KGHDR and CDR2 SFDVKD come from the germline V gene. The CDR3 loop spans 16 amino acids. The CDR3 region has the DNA TGTGCCACCAGTGAGCGGACAGGGTATAGCAATCAGCCCCAGCATTTT. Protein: CATSERTGYSNQPQHF.

The CDR3 bases are TGTGCCAGCAGTTTTGTGGGAGTGGAGACCCAGTACTTC. Its protein is CASSFVGVETQYF. The genes are TRBV28 and TRBJ2-5; weak D call: TRBD2 (5 bases). Trimming pared 3 bases from V and 5 bases from J, leaving 10 bases between. Germline V gene data show CDR1 as MDHEN and CDR2 as SYDVKM. The CDR3 runs to 13 residues.

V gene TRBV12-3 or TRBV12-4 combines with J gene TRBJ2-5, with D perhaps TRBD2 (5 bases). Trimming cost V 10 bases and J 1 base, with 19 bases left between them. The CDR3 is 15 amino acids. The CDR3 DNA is TGTGCCATCAACTTTGGAGCGGTGGGCCAAGAGACCCAGTACTTC. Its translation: CAINFGAVGQETQYF.

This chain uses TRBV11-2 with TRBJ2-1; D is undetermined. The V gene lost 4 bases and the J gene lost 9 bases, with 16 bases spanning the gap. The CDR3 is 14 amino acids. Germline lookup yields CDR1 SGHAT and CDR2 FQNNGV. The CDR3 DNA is TGTGCCAGCAGCTCCGCTAAAGGTTGGGGTGAGCAGTTCTTC. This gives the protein CASSSAKGWGEQFF.

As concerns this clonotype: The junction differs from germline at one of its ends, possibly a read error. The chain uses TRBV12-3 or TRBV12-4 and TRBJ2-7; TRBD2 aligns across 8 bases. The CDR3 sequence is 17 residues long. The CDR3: CVSTPAGALLGLYEQYF. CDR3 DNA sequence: TGTGTCAGCACCCCAGCGGGAGCGCTACTCGGACTTTACGAGCAGTACTTC.

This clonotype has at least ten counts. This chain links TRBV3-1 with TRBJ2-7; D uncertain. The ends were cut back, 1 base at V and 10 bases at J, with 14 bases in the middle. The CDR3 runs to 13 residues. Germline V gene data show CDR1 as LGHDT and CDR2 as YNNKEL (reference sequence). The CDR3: CASSQVGTVVQYF. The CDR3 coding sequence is TGTGCCAGCAGCCAAGTCGGCACAGTCGTTCAGTACTTC.

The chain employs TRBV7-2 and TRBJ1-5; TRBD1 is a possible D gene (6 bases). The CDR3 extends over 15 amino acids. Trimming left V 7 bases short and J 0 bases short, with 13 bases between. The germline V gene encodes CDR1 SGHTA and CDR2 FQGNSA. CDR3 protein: CASNLDSDSNQPQHF. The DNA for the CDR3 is TGTGCCAGCAACCTGGACAGCGATAGCAATCAGCCCCAGCATTTT.

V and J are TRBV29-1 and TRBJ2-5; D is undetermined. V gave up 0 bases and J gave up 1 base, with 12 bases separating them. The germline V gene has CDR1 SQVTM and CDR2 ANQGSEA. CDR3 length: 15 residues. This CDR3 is CSVEDPANFQETQYF. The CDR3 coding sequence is TGCAGCGTTGAAGATCCAGCTAATTTCCAAGAGACCCAGTACTTC.

Written as DNA, the CDR3 is TGCGCCAGCCTCTCTGAAACCTACGAGCAGTACTTC. Protein: CASLSETYEQYF. This sequence joins TRBV5-1 and TRBJ2-7, with D unclear. V lost 7 bases and J 2 bases, leaving 10 bases between the germline ends. Germline V gene sequence: CDR1 SGHRS, CDR2 YFSETQ. There are 12 residues in the CDR3.

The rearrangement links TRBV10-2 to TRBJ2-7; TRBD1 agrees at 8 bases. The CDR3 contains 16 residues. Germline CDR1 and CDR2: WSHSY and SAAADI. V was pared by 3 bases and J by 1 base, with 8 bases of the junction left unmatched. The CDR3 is CASSDRTGRRSYEQYF. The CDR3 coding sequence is TGCGCCAGCAGTGACCGGACAGGGAGACGATCCTACGAGCAGTACTTC.

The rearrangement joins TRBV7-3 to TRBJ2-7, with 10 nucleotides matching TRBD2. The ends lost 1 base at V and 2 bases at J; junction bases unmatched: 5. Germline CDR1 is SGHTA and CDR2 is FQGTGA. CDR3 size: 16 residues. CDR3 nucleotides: TGTGCCAGCAGCTTAAAAGCTAGCGGGAGCCCCTACGAGCAGTACTTC. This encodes CASSLKASGSPYEQYF.